The 15 T cell receptor beta chains in this list originate from one sample, sequenced in a study of regulatory T cells in long-lasting Graves disease. Arm-PCR of CDR3 regions and iRepertoire HTBI primers were the basis on which TCR beta libraries were built. TCRdb ran MiXCR on the multiplex PCR reads and lists one entry per CDR3 protein. The sample consists of about 470,000 distinct CDR3 sequences, 15% of them appearing once. The time point here: newly diagnosed GD, antithyroid drugs for less than 3 months. PBMC-derived RNA was used for the TCR library. This sample also appeared in a second study, on T cells in Graves' hyperthyroidism and ophthalmopathy.

The sequencing used peripheral blood mononuclear cells (PBMCs), collected at new diagnosis, from a patient treated with antithyroid drugs. All receptors come from a woman under 40 with Graves disease.

This clonotype was observed many times. V is TRBV11-2 and J is TRBJ1-3; D remains unclear. Germline CDR1 is SGHAT and CDR2 is FQNNGV. V lost 5 bases and J 4 bases, leaving 6 bases between the germline ends. The CDR3 has 12 residues. The CDR3 here is CASSLGGNTIYF. In DNA form, the CDR3 reads TGTGCCAGCAGCCTTGGCGGAAACACCATATATTTT.

This clonotype has at least ten counts. V gene TRBV6-2 or TRBV6-3 combines with J gene TRBJ2-7; D call uncertain. This CDR3 region has 14 residues. The V end was cut by 1 base, the J end by 0 bases, with 7 bases between. Germline V gene data show CDR1 as MNHEY and CDR2 as SVGEGT. The CDR3 DNA reads TGTGCCAGCAGTTACTTTGCGAGCTCCTACGAGCAGTACTTC. Translation: CASSYFASSYEQYF.

This sequence joins TRBV7-3 and TRBJ1-1; D is ambiguous. CDR3 length: 19 amino acids. Trimming pared 4 bases from V and 1 base from J, leaving 25 bases between. From germline, CDR1 is SGHTA and CDR2 FQGTGA. The CDR3 here is CASSSPTWPGQVRNTEAFF. The CDR3 bases are TGTGCCAGCAGCTCCCCCACGTGGCCAGGCCAAGTCAGGAACACTGAAGCTTTCTTT.

V is TRBV9 and J is TRBJ2-2; D is possibly TRBD1 or TRBD2 (5 bases each). The CDR3 loop spans 15 amino acids. CDR1 is SGDLS and CDR2 is YYNGEE in the germline V gene. V was pared by 0 bases and J by 3 bases, with 9 bases between. The CDR3 sequence: CASSVGGSYTGELFF. CDR3 DNA sequence: TGTGCCAGCAGCGTAGGGGGGAGCTACACCGGGGAGCTGTTTTTT.

The table lists this clonotype with many counts. The rearrangement uses TRBV20-1 and TRBJ2-7, with TRBD2 identical over 7 bases. Germline V gene data show CDR1 as DFQATT and CDR2 as SNEGSKA (reference sequence). V was pared by 0 bases and J by 3 bases, with 5 bases of the junction left unmatched. This CDR3 is built from 14 residues. The CDR3 sequence is CSARDRGSRYEQYF. CDR3 DNA: TGCAGTGCTAGAGATCGCGGGAGCCGCTACGAGCAGTACTTC.

At least ten counts were recorded for this clonotype. V usage is TRBV15 and J usage is TRBJ2-7, with D perhaps matching TRBD2 (6 bases). The ends were cut back, 0 bases at V and 7 bases at J, with 13 bases in the middle. This CDR3 is built from 14 residues. Germline V gene data show CDR1 as LNHNV and CDR2 as YYDKDF (reference sequence). The CDR3, as DNA: TGTGCCACCAGCAGAGATCCGGGGGAAAGGGAGCAGTACTTC. Amino acids: CATSRDPGEREQYF. The full variable domain, completed using reference TRBV15 and TRBJ2-7, is DAMVIQNPRYQVTQFGKPVTLSCSQTLNHNVMYWYQQKSSQAPKLLFHYYDKDFNNEADTPDNFQSRRPNTSFCFLDIRSPGLGDTAMYLCATSRDPGEREQYFGPGTRLTVT.

The genes are TRBV7-3 and TRBJ2-1, with TRBD2 as a possible D gene (5 bases). The CDR3 has 13 residues. Germline CDR1 SGHTA, CDR2 FQGTGA. V lost 2 bases and J lost 8, with 10 bases in between. The CDR3 region is CASSLDQRDEQFF. The CDR3, as DNA: TGTGCCAGCAGCTTAGACCAGAGGGATGAGCAGTTCTTC.

The J gene is TRBJ1-2, the V gene TRBV12-3 or TRBV12-4; 8 bases are shared with TRBD1. The length of the CDR3 is 14 residues. V trimming: 3 bases; J trimming: 8 bases; junction bases outside the gene matches: 8. The CDR3 DNA reads as TGTGCCAGCAGTTTGCAGGGGGCGGTTTGGGGCTACACCTTC. Translating gives CASSLQGAVWGYTF.

Ten or more counts support this clonotype. The V and J genes are TRBV27 and TRBJ2-3, with TRBD2 matching over 7 bases. The germline CDR1 and CDR2 sequences are MNHEY and SMNVEV (reference sequence). The CDR3 is 19 amino acids. V dropped 0 bases and J dropped 6; count of bases not matched to a gene: 18. The DNA of the CDR3 is TGTGCCAGCAGTTTATCCGGGTCCCCAAGAGCGGGATGGGCGGATACGCAGTATTTT. Its translation: CASSLSGSPRAGWADTQYF.

In regard to this clonotype: A much more abundant neighbour one base away suggests this may be a read error. It is unclear where the CDR3 begins or ends on the DNA, so no DNA is shown, and the CDR3 is as TCRdb lists it. The rearrangement uses TRBV9 and TRBJ2-1; the table names TRBD2, a call not compared with the DNA. CDR1 and CDR2 (germline): SGDLS, YYNGEE. Ends included, the CDR3 has 17 residues. This CDR3 reads CASSVATGTSGGVRLFF.

This clonotype came up many times. The chain carries TRBV24-1 and TRBJ1-2, with D perhaps TRBD1 (5 bases). Per the germline V gene, CDR1 is KGHDR and CDR2 is SFDVKD. V lost 3 bases and J lost 6, with 10 bases in between. The CDR3 has 13 amino acids. CDR3 nucleotide sequence: TGTGCCACCAGTGATCCGGGACGGGATGGCTACACCTTC. Translation gives CATSDPGRDGYTF.

This clonotype showed up many times. This chain joins TRBV6-5 and TRBJ2-7; D is perhaps TRBD2 (5 bases). V dropped 0 bases and J dropped 2 bases, with 17 bases sitting between them. CDR3 length equals 17 residues. Germline CDR1 reads MNHEY; CDR2 reads SVGAGI. Here the CDR3 reads CASSYSGSAVITYEQYF. The DNA of the CDR3 is TGTGCCAGCAGTTACTCGGGGTCAGCGGTAATCACCTACGAGCAGTACTTC.

V usage is TRBV24-1 and J usage is TRBJ1-2; a weak D match, TRBD1 (5 bases). The CDR3 runs to 12 residues. From germline, CDR1 is KGHDR and CDR2 SFDVKD. Trimming took off 5 bases at V and 4 bases at J, with 7 bases between the two ends. In DNA form, the CDR3 reads TGTGCCACCAGTGGGGGGACCTATGGCTACACCTTC. Translation: CATSGGTYGYTF.

This chain joins TRBV5-1 and TRBJ2-5; 13 nucleotides align to TRBD2. Germline CDR1 is SGHRS and CDR2 is YFSETQ. Germline trimming cut 0 bases from V and 5 bases from J; bases unmatched to any gene: 22. The CDR3 has 22 amino acids. The CDR3 nucleotides read TGCGCCAGCAGCTTGGGGGCTCACAGCCGGACTAGCGGGGGTAGGCCTCAGGAGACCCAGTACTTC. Residues: CASSLGAHSRTSGGRPQETQYF.

This clonotype turned up a few times. J is TRBJ2-3 and V is TRBV29-1, with D unresolved. CDR3 length: 12 amino acids. Per germline, CDR1 SQVTM and CDR2 ANQGSEA. Trimming removed 0 bases from V and 4 bases from J, with 5 bases in between. The CDR3, as DNA: TGCAGCGTTGAAGACCCCCCAGATACGCAGTATTTT. This codes for CSVEDPPDTQYF.